These 3 T cell receptor beta chains were all obtained from the same sample, sequenced in a study of T cell responses to AZD1222 COVID-19 vaccine (dated by TCRdb to about 2021). The library was made by the immunoSEQ multiplex PCR assay. Entries here come from immuneACCESS through TCRdb and include only in-frame sequences with V and J called. Some clones fail to appear in such tables; in the studies checked, an unresolved V gene covers under half of the shortfall, and the cause of the remainder is unknown. The sample table lists roughly 150,000 clones, around 92% of them with a count of one. The top ten hold less than 3.5% of the sample. Explained via the paper, the time point label denotes: about 28 days (+/-7) after the second vaccine dose. This sample comprised peripheral blood, obtained 28 days after the second AZD1222 dose. The receptor source for this set is an adult who received the AZD1222 COVID-19 vaccine.

The chain combines TRBV28 with TRBJ1-1; 12 bases map to TRBD1. This CDR3 has 18 residues. CDR1 is MDHEN and CDR2 is SYDVKM in the germline V gene. V gave up 1 base and J gave up 7 bases; unmatched junction bases: 13. This CDR3 is CASSLYGVWGQGANEAFF. CDR3 DNA sequence: TGTGCCAGCAGTTTATATGGGGTGTGGGGACAGGGGGCGAATGAAGCTTTCTTT.

The DNA for the CDR3 is TGTGCCAGCAGTTACGGGGTCTGGACAGGGGGTGAAAAACTGTTTTTT. Residues: CASSYGVWTGGEKLFF. The rearrangement joins TRBV6-5 to TRBJ1-4, with 10 bases matching TRBD1. After removal of 2 bases from V and 7 bases from J, the junction contained 7 bases not matched to a gene. The CDR3 contains 16 residues. Germline-derived CDR1 and CDR2 are MNHEY and SVGAGI.

This chain links TRBV11-2 with TRBJ2-1; 8 bases agree with TRBD2. The CDR3 is 16 residues long. V trimming: 0 bases; J trimming: 7 bases; junction bases outside the gene matches: 8. Germline V gives CDR1 SGHAT, CDR2 FQNNGV. The CDR3: CASSLDLGLAINEQFF. The DNA of the CDR3 is TGTGCCAGCAGCTTAGATTTAGGACTAGCAATTAATGAGCAGTTCTTC. Together with reference TRBV11-2 and TRBJ2-1, the CDR3 gives the full variable domain: EAGVAQSPRYKIIEKRQSVAFWCNPISGHATLYWYQQILGQGPKLLIQFQNNGVVDDSQLPKDRFSAERLKGVDSTLKIQPAKLEDSAVYLCASSLDLGLAINEQFFGPGTRLTVL.